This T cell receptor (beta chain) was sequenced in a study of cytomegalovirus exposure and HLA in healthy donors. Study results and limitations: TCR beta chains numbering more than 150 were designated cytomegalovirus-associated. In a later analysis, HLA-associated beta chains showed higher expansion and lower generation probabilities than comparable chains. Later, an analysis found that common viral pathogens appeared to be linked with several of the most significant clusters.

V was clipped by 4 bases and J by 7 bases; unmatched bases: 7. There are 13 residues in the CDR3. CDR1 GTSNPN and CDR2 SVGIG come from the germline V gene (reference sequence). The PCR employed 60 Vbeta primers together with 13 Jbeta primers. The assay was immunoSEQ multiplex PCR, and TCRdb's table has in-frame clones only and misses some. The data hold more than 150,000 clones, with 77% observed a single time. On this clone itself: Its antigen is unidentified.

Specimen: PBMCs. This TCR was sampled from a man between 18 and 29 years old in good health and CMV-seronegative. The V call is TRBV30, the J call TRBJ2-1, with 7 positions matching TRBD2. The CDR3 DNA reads TGTGCCTGGACTGGCGGGAGTTTGAATGAGCAGTTCTTC. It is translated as CAWTGGSLNEQFF. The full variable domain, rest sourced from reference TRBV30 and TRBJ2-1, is SQTIHQWPATLVQPVGSPLSLECTVEGTSNPNLYWYRQAAGRGLQLLFYSVGIGQISSEVPQNLSASRPQDRQFILSSKKLLLSDSGFYLCAWTGGSLNEQFFGPGTRLTVL.